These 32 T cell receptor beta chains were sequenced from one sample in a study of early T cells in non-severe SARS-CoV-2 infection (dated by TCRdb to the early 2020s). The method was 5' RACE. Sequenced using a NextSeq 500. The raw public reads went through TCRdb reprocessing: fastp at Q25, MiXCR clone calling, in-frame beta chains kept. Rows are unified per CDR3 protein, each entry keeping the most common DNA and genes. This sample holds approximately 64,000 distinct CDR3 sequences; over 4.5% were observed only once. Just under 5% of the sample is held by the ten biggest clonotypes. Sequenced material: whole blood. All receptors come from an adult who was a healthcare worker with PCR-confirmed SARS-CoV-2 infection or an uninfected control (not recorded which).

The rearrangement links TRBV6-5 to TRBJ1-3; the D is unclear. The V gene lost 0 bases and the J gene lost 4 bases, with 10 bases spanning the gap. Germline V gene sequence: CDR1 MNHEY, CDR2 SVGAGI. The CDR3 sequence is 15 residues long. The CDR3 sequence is CASSYSYQEGNTIYF. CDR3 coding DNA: TGTGCCAGCAGTTACTCGTACCAGGAGGGAAACACCATATATTTT.

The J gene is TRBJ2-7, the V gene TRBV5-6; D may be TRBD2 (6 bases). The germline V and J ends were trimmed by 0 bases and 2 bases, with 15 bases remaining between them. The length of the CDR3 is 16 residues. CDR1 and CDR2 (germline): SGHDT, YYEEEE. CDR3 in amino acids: CASSLARGTQAYEQYF. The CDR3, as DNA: TGTGCCAGCAGCTTGGCCAGAGGGACTCAAGCCTACGAGCAGTACTTC.

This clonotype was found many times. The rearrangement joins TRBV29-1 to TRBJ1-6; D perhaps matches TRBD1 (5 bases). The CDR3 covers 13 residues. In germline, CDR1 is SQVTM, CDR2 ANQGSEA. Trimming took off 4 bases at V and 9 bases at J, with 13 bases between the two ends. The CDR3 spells CSVGEGEGSPLHF. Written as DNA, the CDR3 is TGCAGCGTTGGTGAAGGGGAAGGTTCACCCCTCCACTTT.

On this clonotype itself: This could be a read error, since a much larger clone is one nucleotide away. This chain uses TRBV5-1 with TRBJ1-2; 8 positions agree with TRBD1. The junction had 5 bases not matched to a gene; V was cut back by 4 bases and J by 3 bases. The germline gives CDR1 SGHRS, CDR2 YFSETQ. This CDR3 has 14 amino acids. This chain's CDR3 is CASSPRQGYYGYTF. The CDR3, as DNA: TGCGCCAGCAGCCCGAGACAGGGGTACTATGGCTACACCTTC. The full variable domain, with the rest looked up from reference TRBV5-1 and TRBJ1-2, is KAGVTQTPRYLIKTRGQQVTLSCSPISGHRSVSWYQQTPGQGLQFLFEYFSETQRNKGNFPGRFSGRQFSNSRSEMNVSTLELGDSALYLCASSPRQGYYGYTFGSGTRLTVV.

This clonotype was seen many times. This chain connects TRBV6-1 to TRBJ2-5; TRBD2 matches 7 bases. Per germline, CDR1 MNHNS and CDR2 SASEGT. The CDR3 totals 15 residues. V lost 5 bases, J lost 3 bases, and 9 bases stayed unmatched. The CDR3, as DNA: TGTGCCAGCAGTCGTACGCCGGCGGGAGAAGAGACCCAGTACTTC. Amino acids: CASSRTPAGEETQYF.

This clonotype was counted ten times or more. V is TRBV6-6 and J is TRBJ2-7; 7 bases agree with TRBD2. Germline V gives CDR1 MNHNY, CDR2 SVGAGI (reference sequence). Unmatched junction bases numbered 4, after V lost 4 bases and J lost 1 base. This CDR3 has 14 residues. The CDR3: CASSSGGSSYEQYF. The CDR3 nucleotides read TGTGCCAGCAGTTCCGGCGGGAGTTCCTACGAGCAGTACTTC.

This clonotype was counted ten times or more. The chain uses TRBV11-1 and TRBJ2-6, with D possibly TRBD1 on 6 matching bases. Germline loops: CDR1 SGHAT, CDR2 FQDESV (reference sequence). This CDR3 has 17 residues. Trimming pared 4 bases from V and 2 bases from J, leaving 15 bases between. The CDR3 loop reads CASSWTALATGANVLTF. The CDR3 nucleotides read TGTGCCAGCAGCTGGACAGCCCTTGCCACTGGGGCCAACGTCCTGACTTTC.

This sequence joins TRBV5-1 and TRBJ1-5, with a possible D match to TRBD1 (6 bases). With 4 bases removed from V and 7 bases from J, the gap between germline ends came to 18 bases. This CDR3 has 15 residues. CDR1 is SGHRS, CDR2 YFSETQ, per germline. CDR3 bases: TGCGCCAGCAGCCCCGGGACATTGTTCGAACAGCCCCAGCATTTT. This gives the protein CASSPGTLFEQPQHF.

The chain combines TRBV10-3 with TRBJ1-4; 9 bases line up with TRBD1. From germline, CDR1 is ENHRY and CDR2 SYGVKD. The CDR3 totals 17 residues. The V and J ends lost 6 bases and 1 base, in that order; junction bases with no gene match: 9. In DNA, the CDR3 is TGTGCCATCAGCCAAACAGGGGGCGCGTTAACTAATGAAAAACTGTTTTTT. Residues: CAISQTGGALTNEKLFF.

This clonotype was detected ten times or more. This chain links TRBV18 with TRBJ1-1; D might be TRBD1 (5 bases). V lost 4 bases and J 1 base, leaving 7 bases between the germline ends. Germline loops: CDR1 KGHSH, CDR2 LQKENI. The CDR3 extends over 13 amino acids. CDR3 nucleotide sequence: TGTGCCAGCTCACGCGACAGGAACACTGAAGCTTTCTTT. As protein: CASSRDRNTEAFF.

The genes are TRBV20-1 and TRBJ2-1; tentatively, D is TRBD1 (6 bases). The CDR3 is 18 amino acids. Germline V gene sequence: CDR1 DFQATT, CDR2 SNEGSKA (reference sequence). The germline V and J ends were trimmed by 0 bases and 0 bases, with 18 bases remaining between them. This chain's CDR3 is CSARDKIQGFSSYNEQFF. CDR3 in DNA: TGCAGTGCTAGAGACAAAATTCAGGGGTTCAGCTCCTACAATGAGCAGTTCTTC.

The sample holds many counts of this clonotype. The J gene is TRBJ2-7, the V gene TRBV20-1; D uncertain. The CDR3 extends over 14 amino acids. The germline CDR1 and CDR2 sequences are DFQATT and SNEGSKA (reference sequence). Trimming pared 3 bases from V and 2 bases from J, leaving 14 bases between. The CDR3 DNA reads TGCAGTGCTAGGGAGTTGGTCCGGCCCTACGAGCAGTACTTC. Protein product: CSARELVRPYEQYF.

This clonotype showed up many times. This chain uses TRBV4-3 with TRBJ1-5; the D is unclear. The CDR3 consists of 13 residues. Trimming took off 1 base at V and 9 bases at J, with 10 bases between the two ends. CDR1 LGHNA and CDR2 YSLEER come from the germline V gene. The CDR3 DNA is TGCGCCAGCAGCCAAGGTGTTGATGGGCCCCAGCATTTT. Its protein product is CASSQGVDGPQHF.

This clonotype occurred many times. DNA for the CDR3: TGCAGCGTTGTACTGGCTGGCAGCCTCTCTGGAAACACCATATATTTT. It encodes CSVVLAGSLSGNTIYF. The chain employs TRBV29-1 and TRBJ1-3; D not certain. V lost 4 bases and J lost 0, with 16 bases in between. The CDR3 extends over 16 amino acids. Looked up from germline, CDR1 is SQVTM and CDR2 is ANQGSEA.

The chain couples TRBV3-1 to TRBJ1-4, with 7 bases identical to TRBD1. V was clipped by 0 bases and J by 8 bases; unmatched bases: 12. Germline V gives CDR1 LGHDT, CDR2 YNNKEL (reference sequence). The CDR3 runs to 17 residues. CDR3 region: CASSQEMVLAGGEKLFF. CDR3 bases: TGTGCCAGCAGCCAAGAGATGGTCTTGGCAGGGGGGGAAAAACTGTTTTTT.

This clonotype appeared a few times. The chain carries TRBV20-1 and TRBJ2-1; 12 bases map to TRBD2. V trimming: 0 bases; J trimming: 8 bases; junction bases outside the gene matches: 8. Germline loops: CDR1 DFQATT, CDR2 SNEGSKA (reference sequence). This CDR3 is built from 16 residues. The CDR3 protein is CSARDLPSGGGDEQFF. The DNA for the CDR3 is TGCAGTGCTAGAGATCTCCCTAGCGGGGGGGGTGATGAGCAGTTCTTC.

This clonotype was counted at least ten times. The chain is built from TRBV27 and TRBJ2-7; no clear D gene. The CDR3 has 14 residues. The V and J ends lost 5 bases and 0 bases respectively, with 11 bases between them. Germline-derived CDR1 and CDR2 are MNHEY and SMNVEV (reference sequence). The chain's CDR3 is CASSLDSSSYEQYF. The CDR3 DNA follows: TGTGCCAGCAGTCTGGATTCGAGCTCCTACGAGCAGTACTTC.

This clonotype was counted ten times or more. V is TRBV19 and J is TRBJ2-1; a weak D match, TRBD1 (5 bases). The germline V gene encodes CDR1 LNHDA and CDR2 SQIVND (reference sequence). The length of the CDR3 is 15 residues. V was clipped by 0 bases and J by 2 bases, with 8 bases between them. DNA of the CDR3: TGTGCCAGTAGTATAGATAAGGGGCCCTACAATGAGCAGTTCTTC. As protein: CASSIDKGPYNEQFF.

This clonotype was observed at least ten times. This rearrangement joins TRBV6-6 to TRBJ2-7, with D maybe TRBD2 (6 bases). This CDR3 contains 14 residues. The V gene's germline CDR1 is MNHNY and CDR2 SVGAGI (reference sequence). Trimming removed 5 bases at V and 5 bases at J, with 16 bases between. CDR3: CASSRDFSGNEQYF. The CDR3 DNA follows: TGTGCCAGCAGTCGGGATTTTAGCGGAAACGAGCAGTACTTC.

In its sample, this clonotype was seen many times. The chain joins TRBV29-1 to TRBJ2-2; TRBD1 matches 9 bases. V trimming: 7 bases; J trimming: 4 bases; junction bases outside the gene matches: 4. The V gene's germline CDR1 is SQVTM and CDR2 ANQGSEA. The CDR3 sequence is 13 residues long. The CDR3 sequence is CSAGDRATGELFF. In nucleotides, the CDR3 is TGCAGCGCGGGGGACAGGGCCACCGGGGAGCTGTTTTTT.

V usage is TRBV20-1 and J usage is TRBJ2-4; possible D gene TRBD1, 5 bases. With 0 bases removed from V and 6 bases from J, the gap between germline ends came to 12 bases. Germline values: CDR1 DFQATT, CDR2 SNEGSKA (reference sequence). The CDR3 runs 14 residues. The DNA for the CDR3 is TGCAGTGCTAGAGATTACCGACAGCTAAACATTCAGTACTTC. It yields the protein CSARDYRQLNIQYF.

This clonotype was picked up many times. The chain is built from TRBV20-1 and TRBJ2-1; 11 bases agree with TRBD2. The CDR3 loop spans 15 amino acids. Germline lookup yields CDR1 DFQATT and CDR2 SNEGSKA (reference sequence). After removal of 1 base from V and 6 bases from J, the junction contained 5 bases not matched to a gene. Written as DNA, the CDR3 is TGCAGTGCTAGAGGTAGCGGGGGGGCCATCAATGAGCAGTTCTTC. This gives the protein CSARGSGGAINEQFF.

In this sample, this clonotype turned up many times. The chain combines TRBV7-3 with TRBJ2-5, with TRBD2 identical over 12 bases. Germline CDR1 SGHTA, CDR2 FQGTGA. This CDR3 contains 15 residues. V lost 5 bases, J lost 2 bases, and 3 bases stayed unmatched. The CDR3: CASSLLAGGQETQYF. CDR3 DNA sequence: TGTGCCAGCAGCCTCCTAGCGGGAGGGCAAGAGACCCAGTACTTC.

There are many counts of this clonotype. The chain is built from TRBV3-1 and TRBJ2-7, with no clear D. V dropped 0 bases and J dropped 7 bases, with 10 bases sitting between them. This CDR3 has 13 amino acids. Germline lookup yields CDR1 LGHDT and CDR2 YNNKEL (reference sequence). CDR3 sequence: CASSQEGSWEQYF. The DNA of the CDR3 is TGTGCCAGCAGCCAAGAGGGTTCCTGGGAGCAGTACTTC.

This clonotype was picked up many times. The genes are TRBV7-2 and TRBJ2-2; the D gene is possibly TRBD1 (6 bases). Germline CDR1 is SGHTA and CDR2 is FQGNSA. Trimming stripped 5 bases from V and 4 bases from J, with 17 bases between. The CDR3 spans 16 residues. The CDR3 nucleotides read TGTGCCAGCAGCCCCTTTTCAGGGGCGGGCACCGGGGAGCTGTTTTTT. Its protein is CASSPFSGAGTGELFF.

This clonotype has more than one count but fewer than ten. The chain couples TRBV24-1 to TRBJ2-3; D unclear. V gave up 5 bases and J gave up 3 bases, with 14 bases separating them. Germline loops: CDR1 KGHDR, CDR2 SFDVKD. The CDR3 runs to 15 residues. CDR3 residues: CATSVKGVQTDTQYF. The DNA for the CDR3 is TGTGCCACCAGTGTAAAAGGTGTCCAAACAGATACGCAGTATTTT.

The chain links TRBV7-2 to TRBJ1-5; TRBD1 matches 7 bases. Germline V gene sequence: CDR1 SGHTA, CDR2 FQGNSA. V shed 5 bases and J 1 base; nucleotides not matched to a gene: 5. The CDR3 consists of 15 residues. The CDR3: CASSRAGGSNQPQHF. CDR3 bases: TGTGCCAGCAGCCGAGCAGGGGGGAGCAATCAGCCCCAGCATTTT.

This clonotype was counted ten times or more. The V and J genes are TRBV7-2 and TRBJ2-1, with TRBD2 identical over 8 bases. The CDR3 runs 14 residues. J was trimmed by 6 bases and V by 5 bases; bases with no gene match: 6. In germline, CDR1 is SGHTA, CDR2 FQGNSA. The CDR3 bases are TGTGCCAGCAGCCAGCGCGCGGGGGGCAATGAGCAGTTCTTC. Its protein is CASSQRAGGNEQFF.

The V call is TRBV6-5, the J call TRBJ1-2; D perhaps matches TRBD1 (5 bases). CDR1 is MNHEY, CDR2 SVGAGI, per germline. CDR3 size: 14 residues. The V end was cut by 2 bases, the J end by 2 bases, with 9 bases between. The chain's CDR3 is CASSYRGQNYGYTF. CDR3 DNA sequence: TGTGCCAGCAGTTACAGGGGCCAAAACTATGGCTACACCTTC.

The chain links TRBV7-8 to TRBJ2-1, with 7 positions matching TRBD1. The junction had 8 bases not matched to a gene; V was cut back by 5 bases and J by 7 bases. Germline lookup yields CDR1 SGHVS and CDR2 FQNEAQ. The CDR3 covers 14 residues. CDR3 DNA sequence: TGTGCCAGCAGCCCCAGGACAGGCGGAAATGAGCAGTTCTTC. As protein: CASSPRTGGNEQFF.

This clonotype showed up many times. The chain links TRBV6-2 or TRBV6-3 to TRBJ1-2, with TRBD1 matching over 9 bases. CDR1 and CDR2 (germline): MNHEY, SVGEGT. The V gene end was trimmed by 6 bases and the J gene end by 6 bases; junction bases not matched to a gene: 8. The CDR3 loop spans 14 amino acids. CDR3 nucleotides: TGTGCCAGCAGCCCGGGACAGGGTAATGATGGCTACACCTTC. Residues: CASSPGQGNDGYTF.

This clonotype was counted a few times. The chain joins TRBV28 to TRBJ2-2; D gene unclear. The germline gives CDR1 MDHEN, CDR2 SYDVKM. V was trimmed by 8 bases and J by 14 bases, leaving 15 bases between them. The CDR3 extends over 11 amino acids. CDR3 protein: CASGLYDHLFF. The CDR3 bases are TGTGCCAGCGGTCTTTATGACCATCTGTTTTTT.